The clone carrying this TCR beta chain was counted a single time. What it recognizes is unknown. This record belongs to a study of shared clonotypes between healthy human individuals. The study's findings and limits: Donors were few, which limited the genetic and exposure-history diversity represented.

Profiling relied on immunoSEQ multiplex PCR, and the TCRdb table lists in-frame clones only, not all of them. The sample holds roughly 700,000 clones, 90% seen once. The CDR3 runs 15 residues. The J segment lost 12 bases and the V segment lost 0 bases, leaving 14 bases of the junction unmatched. Germline CDR1 SGHRS, CDR2 YFSETQ. V is TRBV5-1 and J is TRBJ1-1, with 7 bases that match TRBD1. The sequenced sample consisted of memory CD8+ T cells from PBMCs. The subset here: CD45RO+ cells pooled with CCR7-negative TemRA cells. This TCR was recovered from a man between 18 and 35 years old in good health. Some clones in this sample may be carry-over from other donors' samples. This CDR3 is CASSLAPGQRSRTFF. The CDR3 DNA reads TGCGCCAGCAGCTTGGCCCCGGGACAGCGGAGTAGGACTTTCTTT.